Following are 11 T cell receptor beta chains from one sample sequenced in a study of blood T cell repertoires in COVID-19. TCRdb's copy holds only in-frame clones and misses some; the assay was immunoSEQ multiplex PCR. Among around 200,000 clones, 84% were seen once, and the ten largest hold around 14%. Sequencing used peripheral blood. The receptors shown here come from a man aged 25-40 years with active or convalescent COVID-19.

This chain links TRBV6-5 with TRBJ2-5, with 7 positions matching TRBD2. This CDR3 is 14 amino acids long. Germline CDR1 MNHEY, CDR2 SVGAGI. With V trimmed by 2 bases and J by 11 bases, 11 bases remained unmatched. The CDR3 is CASSYKGTTGGQYF. The CDR3, as DNA: TGTGCCAGCAGTTACAAAGGGACGACGGGGGGACAGTACTTC.

V and J are TRBV18 and TRBJ2-3; D is undetermined. The germline V gene has CDR1 KGHSH and CDR2 LQKENI. V lost 6 bases and J lost 1, with 14 bases in between. The CDR3 sequence is 15 residues long. CDR3 protein: CASSGGLPGTDTQYF. The CDR3 nucleotides read TGTGCCAGCTCGGGTGGGCTGCCGGGCACAGATACGCAGTATTTT.

The chain is built from TRBV6-4 and TRBJ1-5; D remains ambiguous. V lost 2 bases to trimming and J lost 6 bases, with 11 bases between them. CDR1 and CDR2 from the germline V gene are MRHNA and SNTAGT. This CDR3 has 14 amino acids. The CDR3 nucleotides are TGTGCCAGCAGTGACCCCTCGAGGTGTCAGCCCCAGCATTTT. Its translation is CASSDPSRCQPQHF.

This chain connects TRBV6-5 to TRBJ1-1; D might be TRBD1 (6 bases). This CDR3 is 14 amino acids long. V was clipped by 4 bases and J by 0 bases, with 9 bases between them. The V gene's germline CDR1 is MNHEY and CDR2 SVGAGI. The CDR3 sequence is CASSSGHLNTEAFF. In DNA, the CDR3 is TGTGCCAGCAGTTCGGGACACCTGAACACTGAAGCTTTCTTT.

DNA for the CDR3: TGTGCCAGTAGGTCACTAGCGGGGGAGAGGGAGACCCAGTACTTC. This codes for CASRSLAGERETQYF. The chain combines TRBV19 with TRBJ2-5, with 11 bases aligning to TRBD2. CDR3 length: 15 residues. Germline V gives CDR1 LNHDA, CDR2 SQIVND (reference sequence). The junction had 8 bases not matched to a gene; V was cut back by 6 bases and J by 5 bases.

Written as DNA, the CDR3 is TGTGCCAGCAGCTCTTTTCGCGGGAGAATCGACGAGCAGTACTTC. It specifies CASSSFRGRIDEQYF. This chain connects TRBV11-2 to TRBJ2-7; 7 positions match TRBD2. V gave up 4 bases and J gave up 5 bases; unmatched junction bases: 11. The CDR3 covers 15 residues. Germline assignment: CDR1 SGHAT and CDR2 FQNNGV.

In the case of this clone: The same CDR3 is also encoded by other DNA sequences in this sample. The rearrangement uses TRBV7-2 and TRBJ2-7; TRBD2 matches at 8 bases. This CDR3 has 16 residues. The germline V gene has CDR1 SGHTA and CDR2 FQGNSA. J was trimmed by 2 bases and V by 4 bases; bases with no gene match: 10. DNA of the CDR3: TGTGCCAGCAGCTCATCCTTAGCGGGGCGGGCCTACGAGCAGTACTTC. Its protein is CASSSSLAGRAYEQYF. Full variable domain (remainder filled in from reference TRBV7-2 and TRBJ2-7): GAGVSQSPSNKVTEKGKDVELRCDPISGHTALYWYRQSLGQGLEFLIYFQGNSAPDKSGLPSDRFSAERTGGSVSTLTIQRTQQEDSAVYLCASSSSLAGRAYEQYFGPGTRLTVT.

The J gene is TRBJ2-2, the V gene TRBV15; the match to TRBD1 covers 9 bases. This CDR3 is 14 amino acids long. The germline V gene encodes CDR1 LNHNV and CDR2 YYDKDF (reference sequence). After removal of 8 bases from V and 6 bases from J, the junction contained 7 bases not matched to a gene. The CDR3 spells CATGRDRASGELFF. The CDR3 bases are TGTGCCACCGGACGGGACAGGGCGTCCGGGGAGCTGTTTTTT.

This chain connects TRBV24-1 to TRBJ1-4; D may be TRBD1 (5 bases). The CDR3 is 14 amino acids. The V end lost 3 bases, the J end lost 7 bases, and 11 bases lay between the germline ends. CDR1 KGHDR and CDR2 SFDVKD come from the germline V gene. The CDR3 is CATSDGGTGEKLFF. In DNA, the CDR3 is TGTGCCACCAGTGATGGAGGGACGGGTGAAAAACTGTTTTTT.

J is TRBJ2-1 and V is TRBV7-9; 13 positions agree with TRBD2. V lost 5 bases to trimming and J lost 5 bases; unmatched junction nucleotides: 6. Germline V CDR1 and CDR2: SEHNR, FQNEAQ (reference sequence). This CDR3 has 16 amino acids. This chain's CDR3 is CASSPAGLAGNNEQFF. CDR3 nucleotide sequence: TGTGCCAGCAGCCCGGCGGGACTAGCGGGGAACAATGAGCAGTTCTTC.

The gene calls are TRBV7-9 and TRBJ2-1; 10 bases align to TRBD2. The germline V gene has CDR1 SEHNR and CDR2 FQNEAQ (reference sequence). This CDR3 region has 15 residues. Trimming took 4 bases from V and 7 from J; bases not matched to a gene: 7. CDR3 nucleotide sequence: TGTGCCAGCAGCTCCCTAGCGGGAGTAAGGAATGAGCAGTTCTTC. It codes for CASSSLAGVRNEQFF.